The 9 T cell receptor beta chains listed next were all sequenced from one sample in a study of tissue T cells after allogeneic stem cell transplantation. As to time point: mouse harvest day 14 after allogeneic transplant. Each mouse received 10^7 T-cell-depleted marrow cells plus 10^6 splenic CD5+ T cells by tail vein. TCRdb keeps only in-frame clones here, not all; method: immunoSEQ multiplex PCR. The table includes 3,200 or so clones, about 45% detected once. Material for sequencing was gut tissue. Receptor source: a female BALB/c mouse given C57BL/6 T cells with graft-versus-host disease after an allogeneic hematopoietic cell transplant.

Comments on this clone: Gene names refer to mouse genes. Sequencing ends 1 residue short of the CDR3 end; the germline J gene provides the rest. V and J are TRBV24 and TRBJ1-1; 10 bases fit TRBD1. The CDR3 has 16 residues. CDR1 is KGHTA and CDR2 is FRNEEI in the germline V gene. V trimming: 4 bases; J trimming: 5 bases; junction bases outside the gene matches: 10. Partial CDR3 DNA: TGTGCCAGCAGTCCGGATTCGGGACAGGGGAGGACAGAAGTCTTC. Residues: CASSPDSGQGRTEVF. The full CDR3 is CASSPDSGQGRTEVFF.

Note on this clone: Genes and germline are mouse. The read gets to within 1 residue of the CDR3 end, and the germline J gene fills in the rest. J is TRBJ1-1 and V is TRBV26; D ambiguous. The CDR3 length is 13 residues. Trimming removed 2 bases at V and 0 bases at J, with 4 bases between. Per germline, CDR1 KGHPV and CDR2 FQNQEV (reference sequence). CDR3 DNA (partial): TGTGCCAGCAGTCTGAGGTCAAACACAGAAGTCTTC. This encodes CASSLRSNTEVF. The full CDR3 protein reads CASSLRSNTEVFF.

Remarks on this clone: Gene names are mouse gene names. CDR3 DNA (partial): TGTGCCAGCAGCCAAGATGAGGGGTATTCGCCCCTCTAC. Its protein product is CASSQDEGYSPLY. The CDR3 in full is CASSQDEGYSPLYF. The chain recombines TRBV2 with TRBJ1-6, with D perhaps matching TRBD1 (5 bases). Coverage ceases 1 residue before the CDR3 finishes, and the germline J gene fills in the end. TRBJ1-6 qualifies as an ORF whose function is uncertain. This CDR3 has 14 amino acids. V lost 0 bases and J 8 bases, leaving 8 bases between the germline ends. The germline gives CDR1 LGHNA, CDR2 YSYQKL.

A word on this clone: Gene names and germline refer to mouse. The read is 1 residue too short to cover the CDR3 end, so that end is filled in from the germline J gene. The gene calls are TRBV3 and TRBJ2-5; D is possibly TRBD2 (6 bases). Germline V CDR1 and CDR2: SNHLY, FYNGKV (reference sequence). The CDR3 length is 14 residues. Trimming cost V 1 base and J 3 bases, with 8 bases left between them. The chain's CDR3 is CASSLVWGQDTQYF. The CDR3 bases that were read are TGTGCCAGCAGCTTAGTCTGGGGACAAGACACCCAGTAC.

This clone came up a few times. The listed genes are named as in mouse. The read falls 1 residue short of the CDR3 end, and the missing part is taken from the germline J gene. V usage is TRBV24 and J usage is TRBJ2-7; TRBD1 aligns across 9 bases. Germline V gene data show CDR1 as KGHTA and CDR2 as FRNEEI. V trimming: 4 bases; J trimming: 7 bases; junction bases outside the gene matches: 2. The CDR3 is 12 residues long. CDR3 DNA (partial): TGTGCCAGCAGTCCCGGGACAGGGGAACAGTAC. Its translation is CASSPGTGEQY. The CDR3 in full is CASSPGTGEQYF.

This clone was observed a few times. Gene names and germline match the mouse. The sequenced CDR3 bases are TGTGCCAGCTCCCTACAGGGGACAGAAGTCTTC. Its translation is CASSLQGTEVF. From start to end, the CDR3 is CASSLQGTEVFF. The chain has TRBV12-2 and TRBJ1-1; 7 bases are a match to TRBD1. Read coverage stops 1 residue before the CDR3 terminus; the germline J gene supplies the remainder. The CDR3 spans 12 residues. V was clipped by 4 bases and J by 5 bases; unmatched bases: 3. Germline lookup yields CDR1 SGHLS and CDR2 HYDKME. Using reference TRBV12-2 and TRBJ1-1 for the parts outside the CDR3, the full variable domain is NSGVVQSPRYIIKGKGERSILKCIPISGHLSVAWYQQTQGQELKFFIQHYDKMERDKGNLPSRFSVQQFDDYHSEMNMSALELEDSAVYFCASSLQGTEVFFGKGTRLTVV.

This clone showed up just a few times. The gene names here belong to mouse. This CDR3 is CASSQTGRVFF. The part of the CDR3 DNA that was read is TGTGCCAGCAGTCAGACAGGGAGAGTCTTC. The V call is TRBV26, the J call TRBJ1-1; TRBD1 aligns across 7 bases. The DNA ends 1 residue before the CDR3 does, and the rest of the CDR3 is filled in from the germline J gene. CDR1 KGHPV and CDR2 FQNQEV come from the germline V gene (reference sequence). The CDR3 is 11 amino acids. The ends lost 4 bases at V and 10 bases at J; junction bases unmatched: 3. Based on the CDR3 plus reference TRBV26 and TRBJ1-1, the full variable domain is NSKVIQTPRYLVKGQGQKAKMRCIPEKGHPVVFWYQQNKNNEFKFLINFQNQEVLQQIDMTEKRFSAECPSNSPCSLEIQSSEAGDSALYLCASSQTGRVFFGKGTRLTVV.

This clone is categorized as large. All gene names here are mouse names. The read ends 1 residue early relative to the CDR3; the germline J gene fills the gap. The V gene is TRBV3, the J gene TRBJ1-4, with D possibly TRBD1 on 5 matching bases. Germline loops: CDR1 SNHLY, CDR2 FYNGKV (reference sequence). This CDR3 has 16 amino acids. Trimming took 1 base from V and 0 from J, leaving 9 bases between them. CDR3 bases read: TGTGCCAGCAGCTTAGGACAGACCCTTTCCAACGAAAGATTATTT. As protein: CASSLGQTLSNERLF. In full, the CDR3 reads CASSLGQTLSNERLFF.

This clone was picked up a small number of times. Mouse gene names and germline throughout. The read ends 1 residue early relative to the CDR3; the germline J gene fills the gap. The chain carries TRBV13-3 and TRBJ2-7; 9 bases fit TRBD2. Unmatched junction bases numbered 3, after V lost 4 bases and J lost 4 bases. CDR3 length: 13 residues. Germline CDR1 reads NNHDY; CDR2 reads SYVADS. This chain's CDR3 is CASSNWGEYEQYF. CDR3 bases read: TGTGCCAGCAGTAACTGGGGGGAATATGAACAGTAC.